One sample yielded the 10 T cell receptor beta chains listed below, sequenced in a study of CD8+ T cells in alopecia areata. It was cDNA, reverse transcribed from extracted RNA, that served as the sequencing template. Profiled with immunoSEQ multiplex PCR; TCRdb holds only in-frame clones, not every one. The profile shows approximately 98,000 clones, roughly 60% of them singletons. Material: CD8+ T cells sorted from blood. These receptors all stem from a human donor in good health.

The V gene is TRBV19, the J gene TRBJ2-1; D remains ambiguous. The V gene's germline CDR1 is LNHDA and CDR2 SQIVND (reference sequence). Trimming took off 5 bases at V and 6 bases at J, with 11 bases between the two ends. The CDR3 extends over 13 amino acids. Written as DNA, the CDR3 is TGTGCCAGTAGTTTATACTCGAGCAATGAGCAGTTCTTC. The encoded protein is CASSLYSSNEQFF.

The chain has TRBV6-5 and TRBJ2-7, with 8 bases matching TRBD2. Germline V gives CDR1 MNHEY, CDR2 SVGAGI. The ends lost 0 bases at V and 7 bases at J; junction bases unmatched: 8. The CDR3 runs to 15 residues. The CDR3 DNA reads as TGTGCCAGCAGTTACTCGGGCAGCGGGGGAGGAGAGCAGTACTTC. Its translation is CASSYSGSGGGEQYF.

This clone was seen more than once but under ten times. The chain combines TRBV6-1 with TRBJ2-1; D unresolved. The CDR3 has 15 residues. CDR1 MNHNS and CDR2 SASEGT come from the germline V gene. The ends were cut back, 1 base at V and 3 bases at J, with 10 bases in the middle. CDR3 nucleotides: TGTGCCAGCAGTGAAGGTCGGGTGGACTACAATGAGCAGTTCTTC. Its translation: CASSEGRVDYNEQFF.

The chain recombines TRBV4-3 with TRBJ1-1; D is uncertain. Germline values: CDR1 LGHNA, CDR2 YSLEER. The germline V and J ends were trimmed by 4 bases and 0 bases, with 6 bases remaining between them. This CDR3 comprises 13 residues. The CDR3 region is CASSRDMNTEAFF. In nucleotides, the CDR3 is TGCGCCAGCAGCCGCGATATGAACACTGAAGCTTTCTTT.

This clone was counted between two and nine times. The CDR3 is CASSFFAGTRSNQPQHF. The CDR3 DNA sequence: TGTGCCAGCAGCTTTTTCGCAGGGACGAGAAGCAATCAGCCCCAGCATTTT. This chain connects TRBV7-4 to TRBJ1-5; D is possibly TRBD1 (5 bases). The V end was cut by 3 bases, the J end by 1 base, with 16 bases between. This CDR3 has 17 amino acids. Germline CDR1 SGHVT, CDR2 SQSDAQ. The entire variable domain, with the rest obtained from reference TRBV7-4 and TRBJ1-5, is as follows: GAGVSQSPRYKVAKRGRDVALRCDSISGHVTLYWYRQTLGQGSEVLTYSQSDAQRDKSGRPSGRFSAERPERSVSTLKIQRTEQGDSAVYLCASSFFAGTRSNQPQHFGDGTRLSIL.

The rearrangement links TRBV15 to TRBJ2-4; 8 nucleotides agree with TRBD1. The V and J ends lost 0 bases and 6 bases, in that order; junction bases with no gene match: 10. Germline values: CDR1 LNHNV, CDR2 YYDKDF (reference sequence). The CDR3 has 17 residues. The CDR3 DNA is TGTGCCACCAGCAGAGATCTGGCGTCAGGGGGCGGAAACATTCAGTACTTC. It yields the protein CATSRDLASGGGNIQYF.

The chain uses TRBV23-1 and TRBJ2-7; 9 bases match TRBD1. TRBV23-1 is designated an ORF whose function remains uncertain. V lost 0 bases, J lost 2 bases, and 14 bases stayed unmatched. There are 19 residues in the CDR3. The CDR3 is CASSQSPGQGDWGPYEQYF. The CDR3, as DNA: TGCGCCAGCAGTCAATCTCCGGGACAGGGAGACTGGGGGCCCTACGAGCAGTACTTC.

The chain employs TRBV6-1 and TRBJ2-1; 10 positions match TRBD1. CDR1 and CDR2 from the germline V gene are MNHNS and SASEGT. The length of the CDR3 is 15 residues. Trimming removed 3 bases from V and 7 bases from J; junction bases left unmatched: 6. This CDR3 reads CASSDSRTGGNEQFF. Here the CDR3 DNA reads TGTGCCAGCAGTGACTCTCGGACAGGGGGTAATGAGCAGTTCTTC.

This clone showed up just a few times. The CDR3 sequence is CASSLGPGGYGYTF. The CDR3 DNA reads as TGTGCCAGCAGCTTAGGACCAGGGGGCTATGGCTACACCTTC. The rearrangement links TRBV7-9 to TRBJ1-2; 7 bases agree with TRBD1. V shed 1 base, J shed 4 bases, and the junction held 3 bases outside the gene matches. CDR1 is SEHNR, CDR2 FQNEAQ, per germline (reference sequence). The CDR3 contains 14 residues.

This clone occurred a few times. The rearrangement uses TRBV29-1 and TRBJ2-4; D gene uncertain. Germline-derived CDR1 and CDR2 are SQVTM and ANQGSEA. V was shortened by 1 base and J by 5 bases, with 15 bases between the two germline ends. The CDR3 runs to 15 residues. The CDR3: CSVEAVSTRQNIQYF. The CDR3 nucleotides read TGCAGCGTTGAAGCTGTAAGCACAAGGCAAAACATTCAGTACTTC.